What follows is one T cell receptor beta chain and its context. The data were obtained in a study of blood T cell repertoires in COVID-19. Across the whole study: Nucleic acid was either cDNA or gDNA, and it came from T cells, B-cell-depleted T cells, or PBMCs.

Assay: immunoSEQ multiplex PCR; the TCRdb copy retains only in-frame clones and omits some. Of 160,000 or so clones listed, roughly 84% are singletons. Adults between roughly 18 and 89 years of age took part from 20 to 25 US areas. Sequenced input: PBMCs or T cells enriched from blood (not recorded which). The receptor's source is a human donor with acute COVID-19. The donor label of this sample is uncertain.

The CDR3 is CASRKGQGSTGELFF. CDR3 coding DNA: TGTGCCAGCCGCAAGGGACAGGGTTCAACCGGGGAGCTGTTTTTT. The chain carries TRBV9 and TRBJ2-2, with 9 bases identical to TRBD1. The germline V gene has CDR1 SGDLS and CDR2 YYNGEE. The CDR3 totals 15 residues. V was pared by 7 bases and J by 5 bases, with 9 bases of the junction left unmatched.